This TCR beta chain was identified during a study of CD8 T cells in ankylosing spondylitis. General study points: Disease-linked clones were reportedly significantly enriched in matched ankylosing spondylitis synovial fluid. Prior work had noted some motif variants in reactive arthritis blood and synovial fluid. CD8+ by phenotype, disease-linked clones were relatively rare in peripheral blood.

Preparation of TCR beta libraries was done by quantitative 5'-RACE with molecular barcodes. TCRdb fed the 5' RACE reads into MiXCR, producing one record per CDR3 protein. The sample gives more than 95,000 distinct CDR3 sequences, roughly 8.3% of which show up once; around a tenth is in the top ten. Germline values: CDR1 SGHTA, CDR2 FQGNSA. V trimming: 5 bases; J trimming: 5 bases; junction bases outside the gene matches: 12. The CDR3 is 16 amino acids. This clonotype appeared many times. The antigen remains unidentified. The chain carries TRBV7-2 and TRBJ2-1, with 7 bases matching TRBD2. The sample consisted of blood, either unsorted or a sorted T cell fraction (not recorded which). This TCR was sampled from a male donor with ankylosing spondylitis or in good health (not recorded which). The CDR3 DNA follows: TGTGCCAGCAGCCCCAACGGGAGAGCGGGACACAATGAGCAGTTCTTC. Encoded protein: CASSPNGRAGHNEQFF.